This TCR beta chain was recovered during a study of blood T cells in healthy people across ages. Primers used in a second PCR of about 7 to 12 cycles were a sample-barcoded 5' primer and a J-beta primer mix. Each of the cDNA molecules was tagged by a template-switch adaptor with 12 random nucleotides. MiXCR was run by TCRdb on the 5' RACE reads, yielding one entry per CDR3 protein. The sample lists 1.8 million or so distinct CDR3 sequences, around 42% occurring once. The germline V and J ends were trimmed by 5 bases and 5 bases, with 16 bases remaining between them. CDR1 and CDR2 from the germline V gene are SNHLY and FYNNEI. The length of the CDR3 is 15 residues. Overall study results and limits: The fall in TCR beta diversity per million T cells was roughly linear with age. Researchers judged that diversity estimates from one million T cells fell short of true values.

With respect to this clonotype: Its antigen is not known.

The specimen sequenced was blood. V usage is TRBV2 and J usage is TRBJ1-5; D possibly corresponds to TRBD1 (6 bases). The receptor comes from a human donor in good health. Here the CDR3 reads CASSRGDKIYQPQHF. The CDR3 DNA is TGTGCCAGCAGTCGGGGGGACAAGATATATCAGCCCCAGCATTTT. The variable domain in full, completed from reference TRBV2 and TRBJ1-5, reads EPEVTQTPSHQVTQMGQEVILRCVPISNHLYFYWYRQILGQKVEFLVSFYNNEISEKSEIFDDQFSVERPDGSNFTLKIRSTKLEDSAMYFCASSRGDKIYQPQHFGDGTRLSIL.